Listed below are T cell receptor beta chains from one sample, sequenced in a study of blood T cell repertoires in COVID-19. Sequencing was performed with immunoSEQ multiplex PCR; in TCRdb, only in-frame clones are kept and a portion is missing. The sample yields 140,000 to 150,000 clones, approximately 89% seen once. Sequencing was performed on peripheral blood. The receptors were gathered from a human donor in a cohort sampled during active COVID-19. The CDR3 runs from the conserved cysteine through the conserved F or W.

TRBJ1-4 | TRBV5-8 | CASSSIGTENEKLFF
TRBJ2-2 | TRBV7-8 | CASSLVSVGAGYTGELFF
TRBJ2-4 | TRBV19 | CASSIGGVLAKNIQYF
TRBJ1-6 | TRBV10-3 | CAISEREGSPLHF
TRBJ2-2 | TRBV7-6 | CASSLVAGTMGELFF
TRBJ2-5 | TRBV7-7 | CASSPGTGGDVGTQYF
TRBJ2-2 | TRBV7-3 | CASSRGANTGELFF
TRBJ2-3 | TRBV7-9 | CASSRTSGGTDTQYF
TRBJ2-2 | TRBV5-1 | CASSTLGGTGELFF
TRBJ2-3 | TRBV7-2 | CASSPGFFTDTQYF
TRBJ1-6 | TRBV2 | CASSLGQGVHF
TRBJ1-1 | TRBV10-3 | CAISESRRGNTEAFF
TRBJ1-2 | TRBV7-2 | CASSQRQGGGYTF
TRBJ2-5 | TRBV11-2 | CASSPRGLGLASQETQYF
TRBJ2-7 | TRBV4-1 | CASSHASGVYEQYF
TRBJ2-1 | TRBV18 | CASSPINTGGNEQFF
TRBJ1-1 | TRBV7-7 | CASSLGENTEAFF
TRBJ2-2 | TRBV7-9 | CASSPSGGNTGELFF
TRBJ2-1 | TRBV29-1 | CSVSGTGYTGDEQFF
TRBJ1-6 | TRBV7-8 | CASSPGQGRSPLHF
TRBJ2-7 | TRBV3-1/TRBV3-2 | CASSLTGTGYNEQYF
TRBJ1-1 | TRBV4-3 | CASSQVTAAGNLAFF
TRBJ1-6 | TRBV29-1 | CSASEFFNSPLHF
TRBJ2-7 | TRBV5-5 | CASSLASGRAYEQYF
TRBJ1-6 | TRBV4-1 | CASSQGQGRVYSPLHF
TRBJ1-2 | TRBV5-1 | CASSLRPLEWDSTNYGYTF
TRBJ2-7 | TRBV6-2/TRBV6-3 | CASSYPLDREDYEQYF
TRBJ1-3 | TRBV5-1 | CASSLARGNTIYF
TRBJ2-7 | TRBV27 | CASSTRDRGLQRDEQYF
TRBJ2-7 | TRBV4-1 | CASSQEVPGSYEQYF
TRBJ2-1 | TRBV2 | CASRAQGLEQFF
TRBJ1-1 | TRBV28 | CATTRRVSGAFF
TRBJ1-1 | TRBV12-5 | CASGFPTGPSEAFF
TRBJ2-2 | TRBV6-5 | CASTRMYWTGELFF
TRBJ1-2 | TRBV3-1/TRBV3-2 | CASRKGTAPLPYGYTF
TRBJ2-7 | TRBV11-2 | CASSRDRRSYEQYF
TRBJ1-2 | TRBV9 | CASSIQANYGYTF
TRBJ2-5 | TRBV2 | CASLETWARKETQYF
TRBJ1-2 | TRBV14 | CASSQVQGGYTF
TRBJ1-2 | TRBV4-1 | CASSQDLTGNYGYTF
TRBJ2-2 | TRBV9 | CASSQTGTGKVNTGELFF
TRBJ2-7 | TRBV6-6 | CASSSTQYEQYF
TRBJ2-7 | TRBV5-1 | CASSLRQGASEQYF
TRBJ2-2 | TRBV4-3 | CASSQEWAGGAPGELFF
TRBJ1-1 | TRBV9 | CASSATSTGGTEAFF
TRBJ2-7 | TRBV25-1 | CASSQSSEMREQYF
TRBJ1-6 | TRBV5-1 | CASSFTGESTYNSPLHF
TRBJ2-2 | TRBV5-5 | CASSLFYRGDTGELFF
TRBJ2-7 | TRBV10-2 | CASSERGPQSAYEQYF
TRBJ2-7 | TRBV19 | CASSIASGGSYEQYF
TRBJ2-2 | TRBV19 | CAIWQGAETGELFF
TRBJ2-1 | TRBV10-3 | CAISSSGGPYEQFF
TRBJ2-5 | TRBV7-2 | CASSSTGWGETQYF
TRBJ2-7 | TRBV18 | CASSPGLAGAYEQYF
TRBJ2-1 | TRBV7-9 | CASSPRSGTRAYNEQFF
TRBJ2-5 | TRBV7-2 | CASRRSGGYVRETQYF
TRBJ1-1 | TRBV6-6 | CASNPGTVEAFF